This paragraph covers one T cell receptor beta chain sequence. Antigen unknown. The PCR used 60 Vbeta and 13 Jbeta primers. As originally analysed: Counted up in a later analysis, unique TCR beta chains came to about 80 million, with around 9.9 million shared. Repertoires were generated with immunoSEQ multiplex PCR, while TCRdb's copy carries only in-frame clones and drops some. That table is the source of V, J and clone size, and D and trimming were worked out from the DNA. The data hold around 110,000 clones, with more than 65% observed a single time. This entry is derived from a study of cytomegalovirus exposure and HLA in healthy donors. General study results and limits: When a later analysis compared HLA-associated TCR beta chains with equally common others, the HLA-associated chains turned out to be more clonally expanded and to have lower generation probabilities. Previous analysis showed most TCR beta V segments were productive about 87% or about 30% of the time.

The J segment lost 6 bases and the V segment lost 0 bases, leaving 7 bases of the junction unmatched. Germline assignment: CDR1 ENHRY and CDR2 SYGVKD. This CDR3 has 17 amino acids. Sequencing used PBMCs. This clonotype was obtained from a woman aged 30 to 39 in good health and CMV-seronegative. This chain connects TRBV10-3 to TRBJ2-3, with 12 bases lining up with TRBD2. The CDR3 DNA is TGTGCCATCAGTGAGTCGAATGGACTAGCGGGGCACGATACGCAGTATTTT. Translated: CAISESNGLAGHDTQYF.